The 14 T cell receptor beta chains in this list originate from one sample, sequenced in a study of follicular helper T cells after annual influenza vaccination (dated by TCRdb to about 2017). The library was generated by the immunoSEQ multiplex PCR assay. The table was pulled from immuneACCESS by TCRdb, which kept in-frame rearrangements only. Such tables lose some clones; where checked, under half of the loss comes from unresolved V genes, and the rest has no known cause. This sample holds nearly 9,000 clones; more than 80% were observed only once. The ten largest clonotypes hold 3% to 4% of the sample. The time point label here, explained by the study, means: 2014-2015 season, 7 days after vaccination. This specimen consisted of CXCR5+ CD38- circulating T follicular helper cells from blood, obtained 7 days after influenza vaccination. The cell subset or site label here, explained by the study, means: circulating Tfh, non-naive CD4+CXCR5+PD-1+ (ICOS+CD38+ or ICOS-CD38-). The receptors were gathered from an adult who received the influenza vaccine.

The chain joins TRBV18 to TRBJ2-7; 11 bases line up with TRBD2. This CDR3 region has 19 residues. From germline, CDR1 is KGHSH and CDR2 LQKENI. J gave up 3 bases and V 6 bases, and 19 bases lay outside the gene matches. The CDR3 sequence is CASSPPPGLAGPLNYEQYF. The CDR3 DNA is TGTGCCAGCTCCCCTCCGCCTGGACTAGCGGGCCCACTCAACTACGAGCAGTACTTC.

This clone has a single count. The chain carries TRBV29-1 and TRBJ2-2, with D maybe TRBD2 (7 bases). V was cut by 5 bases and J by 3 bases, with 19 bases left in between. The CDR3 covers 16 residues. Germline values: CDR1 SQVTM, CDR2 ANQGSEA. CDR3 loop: CSVTVKGGRDTGELFF. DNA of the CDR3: TGCAGCGTTACCGTCAAGGGGGGGCGTGACACCGGGGAGCTGTTTTTT.

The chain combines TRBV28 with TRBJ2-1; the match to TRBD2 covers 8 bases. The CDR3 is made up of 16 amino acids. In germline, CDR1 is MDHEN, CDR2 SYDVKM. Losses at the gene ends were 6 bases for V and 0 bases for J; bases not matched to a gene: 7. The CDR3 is CASRSGGASSYNEQFF. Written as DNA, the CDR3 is TGTGCCAGCAGGAGCGGGGGCGCCAGCTCCTACAATGAGCAGTTCTTC. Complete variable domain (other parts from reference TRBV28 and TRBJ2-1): DVKVTQSSRYLVKRTGEKVFLECVQDMDHENMFWYRQDPGLGLRLIYFSYDVKMKEKGDIPEGYSVSREKKERFSLILESASTNQTSMYLCASRSGGASSYNEQFFGPGTRLTVL.

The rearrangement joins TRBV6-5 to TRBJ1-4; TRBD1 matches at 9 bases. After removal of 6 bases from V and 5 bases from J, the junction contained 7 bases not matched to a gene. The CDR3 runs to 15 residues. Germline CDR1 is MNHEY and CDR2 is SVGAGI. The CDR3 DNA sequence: TGTGCCAGCAGCCTCCGAGGGACAGGGAATGAAAAACTGTTTTTT. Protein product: CASSLRGTGNEKLFF.

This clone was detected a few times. CDR3 nucleotides: TGTGCCAGCTCACGCTCAAGGGGGCGAATCGGCGAGCAGTACTTC. It yields the protein CASSRSRGRIGEQYF. This chain joins TRBV18 and TRBJ2-7; TRBD1 aligns across 7 bases. The CDR3 totals 15 residues. V dropped 4 bases and J dropped 6; count of bases not matched to a gene: 12. CDR1 and CDR2 (germline): KGHSH, LQKENI.

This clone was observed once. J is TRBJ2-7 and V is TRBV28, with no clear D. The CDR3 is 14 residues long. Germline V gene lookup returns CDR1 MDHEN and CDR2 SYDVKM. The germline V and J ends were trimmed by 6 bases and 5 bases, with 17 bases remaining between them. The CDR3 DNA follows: TGTGCCAGCAGCCTATCACCCCTCGTGAACGAGCAGTACTTC. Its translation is CASSLSPLVNEQYF.

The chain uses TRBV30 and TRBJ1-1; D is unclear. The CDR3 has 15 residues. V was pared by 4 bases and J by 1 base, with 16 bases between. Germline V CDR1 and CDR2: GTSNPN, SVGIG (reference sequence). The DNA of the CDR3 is TGTGCCTGGACAAGTGGAACACGGAGGAACACTGAAGCTTTCTTT. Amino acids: CAWTSGTRRNTEAFF.

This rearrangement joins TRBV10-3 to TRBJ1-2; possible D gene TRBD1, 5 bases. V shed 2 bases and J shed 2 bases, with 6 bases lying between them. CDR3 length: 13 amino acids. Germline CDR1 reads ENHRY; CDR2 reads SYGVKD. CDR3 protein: CAISEGGNYGYTF. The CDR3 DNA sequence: TGTGCCATCAGTGAGGGGGGGAACTATGGCTACACCTTC.

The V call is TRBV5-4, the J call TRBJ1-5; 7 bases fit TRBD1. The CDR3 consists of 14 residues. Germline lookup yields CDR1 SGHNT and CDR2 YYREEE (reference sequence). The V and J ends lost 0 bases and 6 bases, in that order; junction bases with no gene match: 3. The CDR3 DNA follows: TGTGCCAGCAGCTTGGACAGGGGTAGTCAGCCCCAGCATTTT. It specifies CASSLDRGSQPQHF.

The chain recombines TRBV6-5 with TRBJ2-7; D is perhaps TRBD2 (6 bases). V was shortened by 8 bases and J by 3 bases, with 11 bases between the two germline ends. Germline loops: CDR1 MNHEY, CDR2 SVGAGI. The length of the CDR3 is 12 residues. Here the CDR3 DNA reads TGTGCCAGCGGAGGGGAAAACTACGAGCAGTACTTC. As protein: CASGGENYEQYF.

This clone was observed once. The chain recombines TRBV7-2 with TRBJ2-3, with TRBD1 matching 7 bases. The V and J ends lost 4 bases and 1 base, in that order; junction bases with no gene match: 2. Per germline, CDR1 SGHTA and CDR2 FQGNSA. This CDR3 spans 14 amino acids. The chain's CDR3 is CASSWGTGTDTQYF. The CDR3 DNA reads TGTGCCAGCAGCTGGGGGACAGGCACAGATACGCAGTATTTT.

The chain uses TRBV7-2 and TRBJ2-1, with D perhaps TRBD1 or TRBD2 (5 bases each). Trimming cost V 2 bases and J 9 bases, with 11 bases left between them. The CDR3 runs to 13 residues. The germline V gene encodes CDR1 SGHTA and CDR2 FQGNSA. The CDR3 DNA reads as TGTGCCAGCAGCTTAATCGGGGCCGCTGAGCAGTTCTTC. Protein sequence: CASSLIGAAEQFF.

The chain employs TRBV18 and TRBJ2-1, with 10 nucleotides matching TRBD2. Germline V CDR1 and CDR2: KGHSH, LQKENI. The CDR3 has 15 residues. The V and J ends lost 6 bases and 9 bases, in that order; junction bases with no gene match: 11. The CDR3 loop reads CASSPRLAGDLEQFF. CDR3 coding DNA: TGTGCCAGCTCCCCTCGGCTAGCGGGGGACCTTGAGCAGTTCTTC.

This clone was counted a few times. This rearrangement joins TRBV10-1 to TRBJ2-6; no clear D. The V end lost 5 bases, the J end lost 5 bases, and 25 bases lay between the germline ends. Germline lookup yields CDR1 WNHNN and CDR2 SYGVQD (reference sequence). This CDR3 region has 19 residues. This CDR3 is CASSNVIRIAQSRANVLTF. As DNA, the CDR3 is TGCGCCAGCAGTAATGTGATAAGGATCGCACAAAGTCGGGCCAACGTCCTGACTTTC.